Here is one TCR beta chain with its context. Antigen: not known. The junction departs from germline at one end; a sequencing error may be responsible. The data were obtained in a study of Tregs in tolerant kidney transplant recipients. Study-level points and caveats: Tregs expanded with activated donor B cells seemed most donor-specific. Validation in larger populations is needed because few patients were studied. No direct test of biological reproducibility was done here.

Thawed PBMCs were FACS-sorted into unstimulated CD4+CD25+CD127- regulatory T cells, CD4+CD25- non-regulatory cells, CD4 and CD8 cells. Profiling relied on immunoSEQ multiplex PCR, and the TCRdb table lists in-frame clones only, not all of them. The sample holds 240,000 or so clones, around 81% seen once. Germline CDR1 reads SGHTA; CDR2 reads FQGNSA. The CDR3 spans 12 residues. The sequenced sample consisted of CD4+ T cells from blood. This chain links TRBV7-2 with TRBJ1-5; D ambiguous. This sequence was found in a human donor in good health. The CDR3 DNA reads TGTGCCAGCATCTTAGGATTCCAGCCCCAGCATTTT. This codes for CASILGFQPQHF.